This T cell receptor (beta chain) was observed in a study of blood T cell repertoires in COVID-19 (dated by TCRdb to about 2020). Regarding the study in general: The collaborator samples originated in the United States, Italy and Spain and spanned the acute and convalescent phases of COVID-19. The dataset comprised deeply sampled blood TCRbeta repertoires from subjects exposed to, actively infected with, or recovered from COVID-19. The repertoires were released in a freely available public database intended as a resource for research on the immune response to SARS-CoV-2. Sample metadata almost always included a de-identified subject ID, COVID-19 status, age in years and sex. The material from the prospective study consisted of cDNA or gDNA derived from T cells, B-cell-depleted T cells, or PBMCs. Samples were obtained from the ongoing ImmuneRACE study (first 160 participants) and from over a thousand subjects provided by 6 global collaborators. Where available, HLA class I and class II types were obtained from metadata supplied by the sample provider rather than from assay-based typing. Paper-wide results and their limitations: How much clinical and demographic metadata was included differed by source and by participant, and the metadata was provided uncurated.

The germline V gene provides CDR1 SGHTA and CDR2 FQGTGA. The CDR3 measures 14 amino acids from cysteine to phenylalanine. Here the CDR3 DNA is all that survives: 42 bases in frame from base 1. Trimming leaves V shorter by 5 bases and J shorter by 7 bases, with the junction holding 3 bases beyond the gene matches. Whole blood was collected in K2EDTA tubes by collaborating institutions according to the institutions' own protocols. For TCRbeta analysis, collaborator samples were shipped as frozen whole blood, as isolated PBMCs, or as DNA extracted from either sample type. A remark on this clone: Its recognized antigen is unknown. Base quality data are lacking; no much larger clone is found one base away.

TCRbeta CDR3 regions were amplified from genomic DNA using the immunoSEQ Assay, a bias-controlled multiplex PCR. In the original analysis: Nucleated cell counts per sample were estimated from amplification of reference gene primers within the assay. Sequence reads were collapsed and filtered to measure the absolute abundance of every unique TCRbeta CDR3 rearrangement. For each sample, productive Simpson clonality was calculated as the square root of Simpson's diversity index across productive rearrangements. TCRdb carries this immuneACCESS record with in-frame sequences only. Its versions omit some clonotypes, under half of them owing to an unresolved V gene in the studies checked, with the rest unexplained. That table supplies the V and J calls and clone size; D and trimming were determined from the DNA. In all, the sample holds fewer than 120,000 clones, and 65% to 90% of those were seen once. The ten largest clones take up 16% of the sample.

This receptor chain uses TRBV7-3 and TRBJ1-6; the central 9 bases match TRBD1. The TCR sequence derives from a woman aged 60-75 years with acute or convalescent COVID-19. The sample comprised peripheral blood. The CDR3 has the sequence CASSLQGANSPLHF. The nucleotides read TGTGCCAGCAGCCTACAGGGGGCGAATTCACCCCTCCACTTT.